Presented here are 24 T cell receptor beta chains from one specimen sequenced in a study of CD4 T cells in relation to SARS-CoV-2 and coronaviruses. Before the COVID-19 pandemic, during about 2010-2018, CD4+ T cells were taken from unexposed donors. Produced via immunoSEQ multiplex PCR; TCRdb's table is partial and in-frame only. Here the sample spans about 59,000 clones, roughly 90% being singletons. Input material: memory CD4+ T cells from PBMCs. The receptors were gathered from a human donor in good health.

The chain recombines TRBV7-8 with TRBJ2-3, with no clear D. V lost 0 bases, J lost 1 base, and 5 bases lay in between. Germline lookup yields CDR1 SGHVS and CDR2 FQNEAQ. There are 14 residues in the CDR3. The CDR3 sequence is CASSLALRTDTQYF. As DNA, the CDR3 is TGTGCCAGCAGCTTAGCCCTACGCACAGATACGCAGTATTTT.

The chain joins TRBV27 to TRBJ2-3; 7 nucleotides align to TRBD2. J was trimmed by 2 bases and V by 6 bases; bases with no gene match: 14. The CDR3 runs to 17 residues. Germline loops: CDR1 MNHEY, CDR2 SMNVEV (reference sequence). The CDR3 DNA is TGTGCCAGCAGACCGAACGGGGCTAGCGGACTCACAGATACGCAGTATTTT. It specifies CASRPNGASGLTDTQYF.

The chain joins TRBV4-1 to TRBJ1-2, with unresolved D. Germline CDR1 MGHRA, CDR2 YSYEKL. V was cut by 0 bases and J by 4 bases, with 9 bases left in between. This CDR3 has 14 amino acids. CDR3 DNA: TGCGCCAGCAGCCAAGACTCACTCCCCTATGGCTACACCTTC. Translation gives CASSQDSLPYGYTF.

This chain connects TRBV6-5 to TRBJ2-7; D is unclear. The CDR3 consists of 13 residues. Germline V CDR1 and CDR2: MNHEY, SVGAGI. Trimming pared 1 base from V and 5 bases from J, leaving 9 bases between. CDR3 loop: CASSYYKSNEQYF. The CDR3 DNA reads TGTGCCAGCAGTTACTATAAGTCTAACGAGCAGTACTTC.

The gene calls are TRBV3-1 (or the pseudogene TRBV3-2) and TRBJ2-1, with 11 bases lining up with TRBD2. The CDR3 spans 19 residues. Germline CDR1 LGHDT, CDR2 YNNKEL (reference sequence). The V segment lost 0 bases and the J segment 5 bases; nucleotides outside the gene matches: 12. CDR3 DNA: TGTGCCAGCAGCCAAGATACTAGCGGGAGATGGGGGCGTCACAATGAGCAGTTCTTC. Its protein is CASSQDTSGRWGRHNEQFF.

The chain has TRBV27 and TRBJ1-3; 11 bases are shared with TRBD1. The CDR3 has 18 residues. V dropped 2 bases and J dropped 2; count of bases not matched to a gene: 8. Germline V gene sequence: CDR1 MNHEY, CDR2 SMNVEV (reference sequence). CDR3 sequence (DNA): TGTGCCAGCAGTTTACGTTCCGGACAGGGGGCAGCTGGAAACACCATATATTTT. Protein: CASSLRSGQGAAGNTIYF.

In nucleotides, the CDR3 is TGCGCCAGCAGCTTGGTCGTCGGGAGCGACAATGAGCAGTTCTTC. Translation: CASSLVVGSDNEQFF. This rearrangement joins TRBV5-1 to TRBJ2-1; a weak D match, TRBD2 (6 bases). This CDR3 spans 15 amino acids. Germline V gene lookup returns CDR1 SGHRS and CDR2 YFSETQ. Between the trimmed V and J ends, which lost 0 bases and 5 bases, there was a span of 12 bases.

This chain links TRBV7-2 with TRBJ2-5, with D hard to call. CDR3 length: 15 amino acids. V lost 2 bases and J lost 2, with 12 bases in between. The germline gives CDR1 SGHTA, CDR2 FQGNSA. The CDR3 here is CASSLLLVRQETQYF. The CDR3 DNA sequence: TGTGCCAGCAGCTTACTACTCGTGCGGCAAGAGACCCAGTACTTC.

The chain is built from TRBV6-5 and TRBJ2-7; D remains ambiguous. Germline V gene data show CDR1 as MNHEY and CDR2 as SVGAGI. CDR3 size: 12 residues. V lost 6 bases to trimming and J lost 0 bases, with 6 bases between them. The CDR3 coding sequence is TGTGCCAGCAGCCCAGGCTCCTACGAGCAGTACTTC. It translates to CASSPGSYEQYF.

The chain employs TRBV7-9 and TRBJ2-5; a possible D gene is TRBD2 (5 bases). The CDR3 length is 14 residues. Looked up from germline, CDR1 is SEHNR and CDR2 is FQNEAQ (reference sequence). The ends were cut back, 5 bases at V and 5 bases at J, with 15 bases in the middle. In DNA form, the CDR3 reads TGTGCCAGCAGCCAGAGCCTTGGCGGGGAGACCCAGTACTTC. Protein: CASSQSLGGETQYF.

This clone was detected only a few times. The chain links TRBV15 to TRBJ1-5, with D hard to call. The CDR3 extends over 16 amino acids. Germline CDR1 reads LNHNV; CDR2 reads YYDKDF (reference sequence). Trimming cost V 3 bases and J 2 bases, with 14 bases left between them. CDR3 loop: CATSSERQNRNQPQHF. CDR3 coding DNA: TGTGCCACCAGCAGCGAAAGGCAGAACCGCAATCAGCCCCAGCATTTT.

This clone was seen more than once but under ten times. This sequence joins TRBV4-2 and TRBJ1-1, with D tentatively TRBD1 (6 bases). Germline lookup yields CDR1 LGHNA and CDR2 YNFKEQ. The CDR3 has 15 residues. V dropped 0 bases and J dropped 4 bases, with 12 bases sitting between them. Here the CDR3 DNA reads TGTGCCAGCAGCCAAGATTGGACAGCTCCCACTGAAGCTTTCTTT. The encoded protein is CASSQDWTAPTEAFF.

The CDR3 DNA is TGTGCCAGTAGTGGGAGGGACAGTCTTCCTTACGAGCAGTACTTC. This codes for CASSGRDSLPYEQYF. This chain uses TRBV19 with TRBJ2-7; D tentatively fits TRBD1 or TRBD2 (7 bases each). The CDR3 length is 15 residues. V lost 5 bases to trimming and J lost 4 bases, with 18 bases between them. Per germline, CDR1 LNHDA and CDR2 SQIVND (reference sequence). The full variable domain, rest sourced from reference TRBV19 and TRBJ2-7, is DGGITQSPKYLFRKEGQNVTLSCEQNLNHDAMYWYRQDPGQGLRLIYYSQIVNDFQKGDIAEGYSVSREKKESFPLTVTSAQKNPTAFYLCASSGRDSLPYEQYFGPGTRLTVT.

The rearrangement uses TRBV5-6 and TRBJ2-1; no reliable D call. CDR1 and CDR2 (germline): SGHDT, YYEEEE. This CDR3 region has 15 residues. V was clipped by 10 bases and J by 1 base, with 18 bases between them. CDR3 region: CAYSSRRTSYNEQFF. The CDR3 DNA reads TGTGCCTATAGCTCGCGTAGAACGTCCTACAATGAGCAGTTCTTC.

The chain is built from TRBV24-1 and TRBJ2-1; the match to TRBD1 covers 9 bases. From germline, CDR1 is KGHDR and CDR2 SFDVKD. With V trimmed by 12 bases and J by 8 bases, 10 bases remained unmatched. This CDR3 spans 13 amino acids. The chain's CDR3 is CAAATGGIDEQFF. CDR3 sequence (DNA): TGTGCCGCCGCGACAGGGGGTATCGATGAGCAGTTCTTC.

J is TRBJ1-3 and V is TRBV5-1; D uncertain. V was cut by 0 bases and J by 1 base, with 11 bases left in between. This CDR3 is built from 16 residues. In germline, CDR1 is SGHRS, CDR2 YFSETQ. CDR3 in DNA: TGCGCCAGCAGCTTGGCCTTCGGGGTTTCTGGAAACACCATATATTTT. Its translation is CASSLAFGVSGNTIYF.

The chain carries TRBV24-1 and TRBJ2-3; D perhaps matches TRBD1 (6 bases). Germline CDR1 and CDR2: KGHDR and SFDVKD. V was pared by 4 bases and J by 9 bases, with 16 bases between. The CDR3 is 14 amino acids. CDR3 nucleotides: TGTGCCACCAGTGACACAATACAGGGATGGACGCAGTATTTT. Amino acids: CATSDTIQGWTQYF.

The chain combines TRBV2 with TRBJ2-1; 7 bases map to TRBD2. Germline V CDR1 and CDR2: SNHLY, FYNNEI. After removal of 6 bases from V and 6 bases from J, the junction contained 11 bases not matched to a gene. This CDR3 region has 15 residues. CDR3 residues: CASRPSRLAANEQFF. The CDR3 DNA is TGTGCCAGCAGGCCCTCGCGGCTAGCGGCCAATGAGCAGTTCTTC.

The J gene is TRBJ2-5, the V gene TRBV5-1; TRBD2 agrees at 11 bases. CDR1 is SGHRS and CDR2 is YFSETQ in the germline V gene. J lost 5 bases, V lost 1 base, and 10 bases had no gene match. There are 17 residues in the CDR3. In DNA form, the CDR3 reads TGCGCCAGCAGCTTGAGCCTAACTAGCGGGAGTTGGGAGACCCAGTACTTC. Its protein is CASSLSLTSGSWETQYF. Together with reference TRBV5-1 and TRBJ2-5, the CDR3 gives the full variable domain: KAGVTQTPRYLIKTRGQQVTLSCSPISGHRSVSWYQQTPGQGLQFLFEYFSETQRNKGNFPGRFSGRQFSNSRSEMNVSTLELGDSALYLCASSLSLTSGSWETQYFGPGTRLLVL.

This sequence joins TRBV28 and TRBJ1-2, with 9 bases aligning to TRBD1. The germline V gene has CDR1 MDHEN and CDR2 SYDVKM. The CDR3 loop spans 14 amino acids. J lost 3 bases, V lost 6 bases, and 5 bases had no gene match. The CDR3 nucleotides are TGTGCCAGCAGCCAATGGGACAGGGACTATGGCTACACCTTC. This gives the protein CASSQWDRDYGYTF.

V usage is TRBV11-3 and J usage is TRBJ2-1; 11 bases match TRBD1. CDR3 length: 16 residues. From germline, CDR1 is SGHNT and CDR2 YENEEA. The V gene end was trimmed by 6 bases and the J gene end by 8 bases; junction bases not matched to a gene: 12. DNA of the CDR3: TGTGCCAGCAGTTTTTCGGACAGGGGGCGCGTGTATGAGCAGTTCTTC. This sequence encodes CASSFSDRGRVYEQFF.

The chain couples TRBV11-2 to TRBJ2-5; possibly TRBD1 for D (6 bases). Trimming left V 6 bases short and J 2 bases short, with 16 bases between. The germline V gene encodes CDR1 SGHAT and CDR2 FQNNGV. There are 15 residues in the CDR3. The CDR3 region has the DNA TGTGCCAGCAGATCCGGGACAAACCGACAAGAGACCCAGTACTTC. Translation gives CASRSGTNRQETQYF.

This chain links TRBV25-1 with TRBJ1-4, with 10 positions matching TRBD1. Per the germline V gene, CDR1 is MGHDK and CDR2 is SYGVNS. CDR3 length: 14 amino acids. Germline trimming cut 4 bases from V and 11 bases from J; bases unmatched to any gene: 7. The CDR3 nucleotides read TGTGCCAGCAGTGCGGACAGGGGGAATGTGAAACTGTTTTTT. As protein: CASSADRGNVKLFF.

The chain combines TRBV7-2 with TRBJ2-6, with D possibly being TRBD1 (6 bases). Germline CDR1 reads SGHTA; CDR2 reads FQGNSA. Trimming stripped 2 bases from V and 7 bases from J, with 12 bases between. This CDR3 spans 15 amino acids. The CDR3 DNA reads TGTGCCAGCAGCTTATCTCGGGACATAGCCAACGTCCTGACTTTC. Amino acid sequence: CASSLSRDIANVLTF.